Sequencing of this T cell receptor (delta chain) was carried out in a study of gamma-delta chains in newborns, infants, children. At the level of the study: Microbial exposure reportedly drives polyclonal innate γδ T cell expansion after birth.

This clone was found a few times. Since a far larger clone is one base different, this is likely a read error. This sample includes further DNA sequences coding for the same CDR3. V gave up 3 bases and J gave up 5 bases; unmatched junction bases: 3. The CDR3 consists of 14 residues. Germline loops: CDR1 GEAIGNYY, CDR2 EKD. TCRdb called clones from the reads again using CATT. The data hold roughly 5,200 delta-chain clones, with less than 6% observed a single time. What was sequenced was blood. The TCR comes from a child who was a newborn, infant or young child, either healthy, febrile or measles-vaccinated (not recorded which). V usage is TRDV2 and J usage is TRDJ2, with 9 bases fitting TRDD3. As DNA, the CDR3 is TGTGCCTGTGACGTACTGGGGGACACAGCACAACTCTTCTTT. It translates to CACDVLGDTAQLFF.